The 16 T cell receptor beta chains below come from one sample, sequenced in a study of blood T cell repertoires in COVID-19. The repertoire was sequenced with immunoSEQ multiplex PCR; TCRdb's copy has only in-frame clones and lacks some. The sample shows about 100,000 clones, about 80% of them seen only once. The sequencing input was peripheral blood. The origin of the receptors is a woman between 65 and 79 years old with acute or convalescent COVID-19.

This clone was seen a handful of times. V and J are TRBV29-1 and TRBJ1-1; unclear D gene. The V end was cut by 4 bases, the J end by 1 base, with 7 bases between. Germline-derived CDR1 and CDR2 are SQVTM and ANQGSEA. The CDR3 is 12 amino acids. This CDR3 reads CSVASGNTEAFF. The CDR3 nucleotides are TGCAGCGTTGCGTCAGGGAACACTGAAGCTTTCTTT. Filled out from reference TRBV29-1 and TRBJ1-1, the complete variable domain reads SAVISQKPSRDICQRGTSLTIQCQVDSQVTMMFWYRQQPGQSLTLIATANQGSEATYESGFVIDKFPISRPNLTFSTLTVSNMSPEDSSIYLCSVASGNTEAFFGQGTRLTVV.

This chain connects TRBV7-9 to TRBJ1-4; 10 bases line up with TRBD1. CDR1 is SEHNR, CDR2 FQNEAQ, per germline (reference sequence). This CDR3 has 16 residues. V shed 7 bases and J 2 bases; nucleotides not matched to a gene: 7. CDR3 sequence (DNA): TGTGCCAGCACCTCGGGACAGGGGAGGACTAATGAAAAACTGTTTTTT. Encoded protein: CASTSGQGRTNEKLFF.

V usage is TRBV19 and J usage is TRBJ1-6; TRBD1 might be the D (6 bases). The CDR3 has 14 residues. Trimming shortened V by 4 bases and J by 6 bases, and 10 bases separated the two germline ends. CDR1 is LNHDA, CDR2 SQIVND, per germline (reference sequence). CDR3 nucleotides: TGTGCCAGTAGTACAGGGGAAGGTAATTCACCCCTCCACTTT. Translation: CASSTGEGNSPLHF.

This clone appeared a single time. The chain uses TRBV7-8 and TRBJ1-1; no definite D call. V was pared by 3 bases and J by 2 bases, with 7 bases between. Per germline, CDR1 SGHVS and CDR2 FQNEAQ. This CDR3 contains 13 residues. CDR3 nucleotides: TGTGCCAGCAGCTTCCTGAGAAACACTGAAGCTTTCTTT. Amino acids: CASSFLRNTEAFF.

This clone was found once. The V and J genes are TRBV21-1 and TRBJ2-7; whether TRBD1, the table's D call, matches the DNA was not checked. TRBV21-1 is termed a pseudogene. This CDR3 is built from 13 residues. The CDR3 loop reads CASSLHSSYEQYV. CDR3 DNA sequence: TGTGCCAGCAGCCTCCACAGCTCCTACGAGCAGTACGTC.

The table lists this clone with a count of one. The CDR3 coding sequence is TGTGCCAGCAGATACGGGACAGGCCTACGCACAGATACGCAGTATTTT. Translated: CASRYGTGLRTDTQYF. J is TRBJ2-3 and V is TRBV11-2; 8 bases align to TRBD1. The CDR3 contains 16 residues. Germline CDR1 is SGHAT and CDR2 is FQNNGV. After removal of 6 bases from V and 1 base from J, the junction contained 9 bases not matched to a gene.

The chain uses TRBV12-3 or TRBV12-4 and TRBJ1-1; possible D gene TRBD1, 5 bases. The length of the CDR3 is 11 residues. V was clipped by 3 bases and J by 10 bases, with 9 bases between them. DNA for the CDR3: TGTGCCAGCAGTTTGGGGGGACGAGCTTTCTTT. This encodes CASSLGGRAFF.

The chain joins TRBV2 to TRBJ1-2; TRBD1 matches 7 bases. This CDR3 contains 16 residues. Trimming at V came to 10 bases and at J to 0 bases, leaving 14 bases not matched to a gene. CDR1 is SNHLY and CDR2 is FYNNEI in the germline V gene. The CDR3 sequence: CATSRDRGNSNYGYTF. The CDR3 bases are TGTGCCACGTCCAGGGACAGAGGGAATTCTAACTATGGCTACACCTTC.

The chain combines TRBV18 with TRBJ2-1, with no clear D. The CDR3 loop spans 14 amino acids. The germline gives CDR1 KGHSH, CDR2 LQKENI. The V and J ends lost 3 bases and 4 bases respectively, with 10 bases between them. The CDR3 loop is CASSPDKMYNEQFF. In DNA form, the CDR3 reads TGTGCCAGCTCACCCGACAAAATGTACAATGAGCAGTTCTTC. The full variable domain, rest sourced from reference TRBV18 and TRBJ2-1, is NAGVMQNPRHLVRRRGQEARLRCSPMKGHSHVYWYRQLPEEGLKFMVYLQKENIIDESGMPKERFSAEFPKEGPSILRIQQVVRGDSAAYFCASSPDKMYNEQFFGPGTRLTVL.

The chain has TRBV5-4 and TRBJ2-3; 7 bases are a match to TRBD1. CDR3 length equals 19 residues. The V gene's germline CDR1 is SGHNT and CDR2 YYREEE (reference sequence). The ends lost 6 bases at V and 0 bases at J; junction bases unmatched: 19. The CDR3 spells CASTPPGTVGARSTDTQYF. The CDR3 region has the DNA TGTGCCAGCACCCCACCAGGGACAGTTGGGGCCCGTAGCACAGATACGCAGTATTTT.

CDR3 DNA sequence: TGTGCCAGCACCTCGAGTCCCGGGGAGCTGTTTTTT. This translates into CASTSSPGELFF. V gene TRBV12-3 or TRBV12-4 combines with J gene TRBJ2-2; D is undetermined. The V and J ends lost 7 bases and 6 bases respectively, with 9 bases between them. The CDR3 is 12 residues long.

This clone has at least ten counts. This sequence joins TRBV7-9 and TRBJ2-1, with TRBD2 matching over 8 bases. Per the germline V gene, CDR1 is SEHNR and CDR2 is FQNEAQ (reference sequence). The trim removed 7 bases at V and 7 bases at J, leaving 12 bases unmatched. This CDR3 is 15 amino acids long. The CDR3, as DNA: TGTGCCAGCACTCCCGCGGGGGGCTATAAGAATGAGCAGTTCTTC. Its translation is CASTPAGGYKNEQFF.

The J gene is TRBJ2-5, the V gene TRBV19; maybe TRBD1 (6 bases). The CDR3 length is 17 residues. Germline CDR1 reads LNHDA; CDR2 reads SQIVND (reference sequence). The V and J ends lost 3 bases and 0 bases respectively, with 17 bases between them. The CDR3 spells CASSISVDSQYQETQYF. CDR3 DNA sequence: TGTGCCAGTAGTATTTCAGTGGACAGCCAGTACCAAGAGACCCAGTACTTC. Full variable domain (remainder filled in from reference TRBV19 and TRBJ2-5): DGGITQSPKYLFRKEGQNVTLSCEQNLNHDAMYWYRQDPGQGLRLIYYSQIVNDFQKGDIAEGYSVSREKKESFPLTVTSAQKNPTAFYLCASSISVDSQYQETQYFGPGTRLLVL.

This chain joins TRBV7-6 and TRBJ2-3, with 16 positions matching TRBD2. The CDR3 is made up of 18 amino acids. Germline lookup yields CDR1 SGHVS and CDR2 FNYEAQ. V lost 5 bases and J lost 2; bases outside the gene matches: 7. The CDR3 sequence is CASSPGTSGGVVTDTQYF. The CDR3 DNA is TGTGCCAGCAGCCCTGGGACTAGCGGGGGGGTCGTCACAGATACGCAGTATTTT.

This chain joins TRBV11-3 and TRBJ1-5, with a possible D match to TRBD1 (5 bases). CDR3 length: 15 residues. Trimming took 7 bases from V and 0 from J, leaving 13 bases between them. From germline, CDR1 is SGHNT and CDR2 YENEEA. In nucleotides, the CDR3 is TGTGCCAGCACCGCACAGGTTTATAGCAATCAGCCCCAGCATTTT. Its translation is CASTAQVYSNQPQHF.

The chain recombines TRBV7-3 with TRBJ2-1; D remains unclear. Trimming took 5 bases from V and 8 from J, leaving 13 bases between them. This CDR3 contains 13 residues. CDR1 SGHTA and CDR2 FQGTGA come from the germline V gene. Here the CDR3 DNA reads TGTGCCAGCAGCGGCTTCACCAGCGATGAGCAGTTCTTC. This gives the protein CASSGFTSDEQFF.